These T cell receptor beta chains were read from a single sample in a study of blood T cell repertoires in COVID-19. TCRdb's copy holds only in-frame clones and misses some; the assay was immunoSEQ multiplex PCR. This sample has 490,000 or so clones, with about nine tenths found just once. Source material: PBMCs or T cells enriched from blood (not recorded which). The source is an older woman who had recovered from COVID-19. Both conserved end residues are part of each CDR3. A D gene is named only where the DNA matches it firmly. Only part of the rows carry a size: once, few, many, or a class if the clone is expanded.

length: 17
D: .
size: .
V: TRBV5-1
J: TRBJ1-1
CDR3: CASSPRRGGAGSTEAFF
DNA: TGCGCCAGCAGCCCCCGGAGGGGGGGGGCGGGGAGCACTGAAGCTTTCTTT

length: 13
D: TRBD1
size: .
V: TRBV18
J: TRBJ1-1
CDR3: CASQQGQATEAFF
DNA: TGTGCCAGTCAACAGGGGCAAGCCACTGAAGCTTTCTTT

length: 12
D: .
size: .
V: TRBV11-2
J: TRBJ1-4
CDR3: CASSRPSEKLFF
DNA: TGTGCCAGCAGCCGCCCTAGTGAAAAACTGTTTTTT

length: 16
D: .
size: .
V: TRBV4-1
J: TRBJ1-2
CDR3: CASSQVPGPANYGYTF
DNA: TGCGCCAGCAGCCAAGTTCCAGGGCCGGCTAACTATGGCTACACCTTC

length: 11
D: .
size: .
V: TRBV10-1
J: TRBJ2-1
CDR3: CASWGGREQFF
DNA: TGCGCCAGTTGGGGGGGGCGGGAGCAGTTCTTC

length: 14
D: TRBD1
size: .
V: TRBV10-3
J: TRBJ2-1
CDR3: CAISEWTGGNEQFF
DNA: TGTGCCATCAGTGAGTGGACAGGGGGCAATGAGCAGTTCTTC

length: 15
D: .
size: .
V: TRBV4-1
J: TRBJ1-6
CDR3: CASSPRPVNNSPLHF
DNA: TGCGCCAGCAGCCCGAGGCCAGTTAATAATTCACCCCTCCACTTT

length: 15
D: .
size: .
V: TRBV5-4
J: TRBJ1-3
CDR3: CASSLGGQGRNTIYF
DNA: TGTGCCAGCAGCCTCGGTGGCCAGGGGCGAAACACCATATATTTT

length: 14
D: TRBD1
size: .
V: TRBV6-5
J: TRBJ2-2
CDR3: CASSYLTGTGELFF
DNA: TGTGCCAGCAGTTACTTGACAGGGACCGGGGAGCTGTTTTTT

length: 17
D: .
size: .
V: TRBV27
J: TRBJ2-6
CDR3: CASSTNPSHSGANVLTF
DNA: TGTGCCAGCAGTACAAACCCCTCCCACTCTGGGGCCAACGTCCTGACTTTC

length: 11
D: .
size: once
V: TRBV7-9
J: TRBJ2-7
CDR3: CASQEVGEQYF
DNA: TGTGCCAGTCAGGAGGTGGGCGAGCAGTACTTC

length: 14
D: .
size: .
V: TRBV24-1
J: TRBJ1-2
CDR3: CATSDFAGDHGYTF
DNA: TGTGCCACCAGTGATTTTGCAGGGGACCATGGCTACACCTTC

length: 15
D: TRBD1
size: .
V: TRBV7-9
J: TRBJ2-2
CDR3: CASSSQGTNTGELFF
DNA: TGTGCCAGCAGCTCACAGGGGACGAACACCGGGGAGCTGTTTTTT

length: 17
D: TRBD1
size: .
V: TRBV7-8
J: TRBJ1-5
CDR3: CASSPRIGQGGDQPQHF
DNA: TGTGCCAGCAGCCCCCGTATAGGACAGGGCGGGGATCAGCCCCAGCATTTT

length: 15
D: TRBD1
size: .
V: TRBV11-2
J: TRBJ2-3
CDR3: CASSFSTGSTDTQYF
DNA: TGTGCCAGCAGCTTTTCGACAGGGAGCACAGATACGCAGTATTTT

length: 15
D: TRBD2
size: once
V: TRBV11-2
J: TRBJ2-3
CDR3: CASSFTSGGTDTQYF
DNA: TGTGCCAGCAGCTTTACTAGCGGGGGTACAGATACGCAGTATTTT

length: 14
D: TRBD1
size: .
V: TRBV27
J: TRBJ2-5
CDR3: CASRTQGALETQYF
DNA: TGTGCCAGCCGGACACAGGGGGCGCTGGAGACCCAGTACTTC

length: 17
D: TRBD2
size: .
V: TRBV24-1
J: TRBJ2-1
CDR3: CATSDSPSSGGRVEQFF
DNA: TGTGCCACCAGTGATTCCCCTTCGAGCGGGGGGAGGGTTGAGCAGTTCTTC

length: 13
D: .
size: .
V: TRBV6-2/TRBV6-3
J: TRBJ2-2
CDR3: CASTPAVSGELFF
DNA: TGTGCCAGCACCCCCGCAGTGTCCGGGGAGCTGTTTTTT

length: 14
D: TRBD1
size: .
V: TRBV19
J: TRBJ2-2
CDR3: CASTDRKNTGELFF
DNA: TGTGCCAGTACGGACAGGAAGAACACCGGGGAGCTGTTTTTT

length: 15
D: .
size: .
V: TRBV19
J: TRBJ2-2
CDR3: CASSKGQIHTGELFF
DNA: TGTGCCAGTAGTAAAGGACAGATACACACCGGGGAGCTGTTTTTT

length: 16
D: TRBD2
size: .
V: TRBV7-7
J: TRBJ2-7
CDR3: CASSLGGTSGSYEQYF
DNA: TGTGCTAGCAGCTTAGGGGGGACTAGCGGCTCCTACGAGCAGTACTTC

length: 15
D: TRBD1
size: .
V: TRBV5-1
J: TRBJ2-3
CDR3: CASSLRQGGTDTQYF
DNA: TGCGCCAGCAGCCTCAGACAGGGGGGCACAGATACGCAGTATTTT

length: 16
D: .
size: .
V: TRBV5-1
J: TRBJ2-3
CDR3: CASSLAGQPGADTQYF
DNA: TGCGCCAGCAGCTTGGCCGGACAGCCCGGCGCAGATACGCAGTATTTT

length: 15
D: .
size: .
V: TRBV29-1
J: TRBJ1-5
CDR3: CSVEEGRKGIQPQHF
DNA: TGCAGCGTAGAAGAGGGCAGAAAAGGAATTCAGCCCCAGCATTTT

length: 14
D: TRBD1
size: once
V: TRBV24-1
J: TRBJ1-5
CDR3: CATQGQGKSQPQHF
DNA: TGTGCCACCCAAGGACAGGGGAAGAGTCAGCCCCAGCATTTT

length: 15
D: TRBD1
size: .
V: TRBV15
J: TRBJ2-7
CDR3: CATSRSTGISYEQYF
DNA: TGTGCCACCAGCCGCTCGACAGGGATATCCTACGAGCAGTACTTC

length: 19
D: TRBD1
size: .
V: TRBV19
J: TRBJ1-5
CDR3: CASSTYTTGGGFQNQPQHF
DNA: TGTGCCAGTAGTACTTATACTACAGGGGGCGGTTTTCAGAATCAGCCCCAGCATTTT

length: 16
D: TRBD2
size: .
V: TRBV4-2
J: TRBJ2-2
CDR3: CASSLSGVSNTGELFF
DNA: TGTGCCAGCAGCCTCAGCGGGGTCTCGAACACCGGGGAGCTGTTTTTT

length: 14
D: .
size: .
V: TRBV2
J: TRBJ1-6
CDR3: CASSESEGISPLHF
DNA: TGTGCCAGCAGTGAATCGGAGGGGATTTCACCCCTCCACTTT

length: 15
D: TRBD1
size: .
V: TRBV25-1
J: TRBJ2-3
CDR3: CASRPGQGSTDTQYF
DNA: TGTGCCAGCAGACCTGGACAGGGAAGCACAGATACGCAGTATTTT

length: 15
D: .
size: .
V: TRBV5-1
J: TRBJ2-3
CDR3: CASSLSAGYPDTQYF
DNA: TGCGCCAGCAGCCTCTCCGCGGGGTATCCAGATACGCAGTATTTT

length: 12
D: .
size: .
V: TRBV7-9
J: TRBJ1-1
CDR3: CASSPRRTEAFF
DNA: TGTGCCAGCAGCCCTAGGAGAACTGAAGCTTTCTTT

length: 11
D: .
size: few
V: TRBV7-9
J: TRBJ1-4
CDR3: CASSSSGKLFF
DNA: TGTGCCAGCAGCTCCAGCGGAAAACTGTTTTTT

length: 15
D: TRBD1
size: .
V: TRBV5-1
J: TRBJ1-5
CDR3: CASSLEGGNGQPQHF
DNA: TGCGCCAGCAGCTTGGAAGGGGGCAATGGTCAGCCCCAGCATTTT

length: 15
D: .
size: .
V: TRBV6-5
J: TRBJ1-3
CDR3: CASSTGTLLGNTIYF
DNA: TGTGCCAGCAGTACCGGGACTTTACTCGGAAACACCATATATTTT

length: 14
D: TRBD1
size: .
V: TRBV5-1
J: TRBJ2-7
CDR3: CASSTDRGRFGQYF
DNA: TGCGCCAGCAGCACGGACAGGGGGCGTTTTGGGCAGTACTTC

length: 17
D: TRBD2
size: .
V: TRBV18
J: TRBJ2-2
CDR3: CASSPGLAGFRSGELFF
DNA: TGTGCCAGCTCACCCGGACTAGCGGGCTTCCGGAGCGGGGAGCTGTTTTTT

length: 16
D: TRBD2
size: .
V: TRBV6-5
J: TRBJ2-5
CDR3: CASSLIAGWYQETQYF
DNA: TGTGCCAGCAGTTTAATAGCGGGATGGTACCAAGAGACCCAGTACTTC

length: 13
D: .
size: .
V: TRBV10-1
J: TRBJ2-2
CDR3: CASSSQGIGELFF
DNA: TGCGCCAGCAGCTCACAGGGAATCGGGGAGCTGTTTTTT

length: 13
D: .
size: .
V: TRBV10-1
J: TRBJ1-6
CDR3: CASSGGIGSPLHF
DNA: TGCGCCAGCAGTGGAGGGATCGGTTCACCCCTCCACTTT

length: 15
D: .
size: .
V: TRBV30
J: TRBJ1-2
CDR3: CAWMRAFPAVGGYTF
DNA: TGTGCCTGGATGAGGGCCTTTCCGGCCGTCGGGGGCTACACCTTC

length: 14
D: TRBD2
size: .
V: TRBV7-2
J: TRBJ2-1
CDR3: CASRNSGGPREQFF
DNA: TGTGCCAGCAGAAATAGCGGGGGTCCCAGGGAGCAGTTCTTC

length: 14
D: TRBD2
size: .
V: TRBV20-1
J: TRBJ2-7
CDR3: CSASLAGGPGEQYF
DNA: TGCAGTGCTAGTCTAGCGGGGGGGCCGGGCGAGCAGTACTTC

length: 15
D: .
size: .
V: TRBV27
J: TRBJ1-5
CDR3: CATRPMQNSNQPQHF
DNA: TGTGCCACCCGCCCCATGCAGAATAGCAATCAGCCCCAGCATTTT

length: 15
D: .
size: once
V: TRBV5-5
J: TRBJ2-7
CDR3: CASSLALGGSYEQYF
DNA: TGTGCCAGCAGCTTGGCCTTAGGAGGGAGTTACGAGCAGTACTTC

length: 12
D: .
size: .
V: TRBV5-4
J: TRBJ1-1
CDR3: CASSLGAGIAFF
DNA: TGTGCCAGCAGCTTGGGTGCCGGGATCGCTTTCTTT

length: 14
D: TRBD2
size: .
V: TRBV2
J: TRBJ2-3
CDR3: CASSRTSATDTQYF
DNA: TGTGCCAGCAGTAGGACTAGCGCAACAGATACGCAGTATTTT

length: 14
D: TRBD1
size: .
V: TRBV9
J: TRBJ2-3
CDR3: CASSVGTGRDTQYF
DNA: TGTGCCAGCAGCGTAGGGACAGGGAGGGATACGCAGTATTTT

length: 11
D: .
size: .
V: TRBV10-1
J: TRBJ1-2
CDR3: CASSRGSGYTF
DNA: TGCGCCAGCAGTCGAGGGAGTGGCTACACCTTC

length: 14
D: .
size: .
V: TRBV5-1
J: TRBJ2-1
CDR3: CASSLGAEGNEQFF
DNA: TGCGCCAGCAGCTTGGGGGCAGAAGGCAATGAGCAGTTCTTC

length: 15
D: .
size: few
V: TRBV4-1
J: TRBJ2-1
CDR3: CASSQAGNTYNEQFF
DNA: TGCGCCAGCAGCCAAGCGGGAAATACCTACAATGAGCAGTTCTTC

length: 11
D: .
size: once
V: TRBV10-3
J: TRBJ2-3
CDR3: CAISQGDTQYF
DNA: TGTGCCATCAGCCAGGGAGATACGCAGTATTTT

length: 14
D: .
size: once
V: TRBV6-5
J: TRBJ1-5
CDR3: CASTEVLSNQPQHF
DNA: TGTGCCAGCACCGAGGTCCTTAGCAATCAGCCCCAGCATTTT

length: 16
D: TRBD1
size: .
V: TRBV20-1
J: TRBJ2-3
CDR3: CSASEGQGANTDTQYF
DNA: TGCAGTGCTAGTGAGGGCCAGGGGGCGAACACAGATACGCAGTATTTT

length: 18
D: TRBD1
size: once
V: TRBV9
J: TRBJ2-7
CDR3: CASSVFLRTGDTSYEQYF
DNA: TGTGCCAGCAGCGTATTCCTACGGACAGGCGATACATCCTACGAGCAGTACTTC